This record looks at one T cell receptor (beta chain) sequence and its context. Its antigen remains unknown. TCRdb re-analysed the RT-PCR reads in MiXCR, keeping a single row per CDR3 protein. The sample consists of about 190,000 distinct CDR3 sequences, around 15% of them appearing once. The data derive from a study of response to subunit inactivated influenza vaccine. V dropped 1 base and J dropped 7 bases, with 13 bases sitting between them. CDR1 is SGHVS, CDR2 FQNEAQ, per germline. The CDR3 has 14 residues. Study-level findings and limits: It was the authors' suggestion that each seasonal influenza vaccination recruits few new T cells.

This TCR came from a man aged 45-65 years who received an inactivated influenza vaccine. The chain combines TRBV7-8 with TRBJ1-2, with TRBD1 as a possible D gene (5 bases). This specimen consisted of CD8+ T cells sorted from PBMCs, obtained roughly 5 days after vaccination. CDR3 bases: TGTGCCAGCAGCTTAGAGGGGCCAGCGGCTGGCTACACCTTC. It is translated as CASSLEGPAAGYTF.